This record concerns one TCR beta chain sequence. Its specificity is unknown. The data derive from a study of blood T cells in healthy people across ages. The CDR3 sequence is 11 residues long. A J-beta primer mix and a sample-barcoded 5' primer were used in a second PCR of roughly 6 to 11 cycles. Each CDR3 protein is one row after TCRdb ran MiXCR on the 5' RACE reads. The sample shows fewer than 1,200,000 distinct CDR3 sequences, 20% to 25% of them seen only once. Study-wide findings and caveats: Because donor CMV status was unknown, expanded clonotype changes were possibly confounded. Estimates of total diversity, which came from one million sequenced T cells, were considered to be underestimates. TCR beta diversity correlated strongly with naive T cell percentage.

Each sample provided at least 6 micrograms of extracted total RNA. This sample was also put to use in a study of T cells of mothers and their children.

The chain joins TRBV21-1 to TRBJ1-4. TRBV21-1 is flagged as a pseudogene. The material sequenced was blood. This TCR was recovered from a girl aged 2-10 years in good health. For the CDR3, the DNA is TGTGCCAGCACCAAGGGGGAAAAACTGTTTTTT. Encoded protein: CASTKGEKLFF.